This TCR beta chain stems from a study of blood T cell repertoires in COVID-19. Study in general: Sample material is recorded as cDNA or gDNA derived from T cells, B-cell-depleted T cells, or PBMCs.

Original methodology: By means of reference gene primer amplification, nucleated cell counts were estimated. Some clones are missing from TCRdb's copy, which holds only in-frame ones; the method was immunoSEQ multiplex PCR. The DNA was the basis for D and trimming; V, J and clone size are from that table. The sample records fewer than 130,000 clones, roughly 85% being singletons. The length of the CDR3 is 16 residues. Germline V lookup: CDR1 SGHRS, CDR2 YFSETQ. With 6 bases removed from V and 2 bases from J, the gap between germline ends came to 19 bases. This TCR was sampled from a human donor in a cohort sampled during active COVID-19. Sequences were obtained from peripheral blood. The chain recombines TRBV5-1 with TRBJ2-3; D possibly corresponds to TRBD1 (5 bases). In nucleotides, the CDR3 is TGCGCCAGCAAAGGGCTGGCAGGGTTACCCACAGATACGCAGTATTTT. Its protein product is CASKGLAGLPTDTQYF.